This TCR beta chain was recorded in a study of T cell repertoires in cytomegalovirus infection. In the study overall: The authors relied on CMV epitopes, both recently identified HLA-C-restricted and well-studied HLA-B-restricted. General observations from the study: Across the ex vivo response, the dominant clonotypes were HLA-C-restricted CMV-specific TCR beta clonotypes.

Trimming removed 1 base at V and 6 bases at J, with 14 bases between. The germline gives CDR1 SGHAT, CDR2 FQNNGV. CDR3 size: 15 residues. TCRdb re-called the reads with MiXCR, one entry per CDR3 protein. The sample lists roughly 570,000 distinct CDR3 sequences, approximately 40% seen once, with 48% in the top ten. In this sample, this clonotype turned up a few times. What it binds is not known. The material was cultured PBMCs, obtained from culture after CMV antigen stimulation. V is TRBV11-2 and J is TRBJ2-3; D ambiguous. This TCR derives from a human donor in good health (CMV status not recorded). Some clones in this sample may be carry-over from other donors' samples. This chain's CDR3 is CASSLGRPYPDTQYF. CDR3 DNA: TGTGCCAGCAGCTTAGGTCGCCCTTATCCGGATACGCAGTATTTT.